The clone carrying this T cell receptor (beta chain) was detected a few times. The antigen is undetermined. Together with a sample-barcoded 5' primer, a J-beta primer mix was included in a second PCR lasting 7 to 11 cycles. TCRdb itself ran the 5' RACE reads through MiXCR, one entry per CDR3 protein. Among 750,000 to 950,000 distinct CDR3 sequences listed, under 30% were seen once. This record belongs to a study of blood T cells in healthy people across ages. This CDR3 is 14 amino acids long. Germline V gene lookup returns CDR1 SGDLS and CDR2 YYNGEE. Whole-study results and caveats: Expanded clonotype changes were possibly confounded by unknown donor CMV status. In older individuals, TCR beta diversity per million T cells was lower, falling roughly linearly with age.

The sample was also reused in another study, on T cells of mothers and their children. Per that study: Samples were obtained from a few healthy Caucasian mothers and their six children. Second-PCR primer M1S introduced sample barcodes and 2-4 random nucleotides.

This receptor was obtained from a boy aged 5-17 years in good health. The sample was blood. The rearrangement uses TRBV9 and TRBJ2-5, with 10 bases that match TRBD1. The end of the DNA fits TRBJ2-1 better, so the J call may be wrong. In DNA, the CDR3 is TGTGCCAGCAGCCTTGGGACAGGGGAAAATGAGCAGTTCTTC. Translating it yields CASSLGTGENEQFF.